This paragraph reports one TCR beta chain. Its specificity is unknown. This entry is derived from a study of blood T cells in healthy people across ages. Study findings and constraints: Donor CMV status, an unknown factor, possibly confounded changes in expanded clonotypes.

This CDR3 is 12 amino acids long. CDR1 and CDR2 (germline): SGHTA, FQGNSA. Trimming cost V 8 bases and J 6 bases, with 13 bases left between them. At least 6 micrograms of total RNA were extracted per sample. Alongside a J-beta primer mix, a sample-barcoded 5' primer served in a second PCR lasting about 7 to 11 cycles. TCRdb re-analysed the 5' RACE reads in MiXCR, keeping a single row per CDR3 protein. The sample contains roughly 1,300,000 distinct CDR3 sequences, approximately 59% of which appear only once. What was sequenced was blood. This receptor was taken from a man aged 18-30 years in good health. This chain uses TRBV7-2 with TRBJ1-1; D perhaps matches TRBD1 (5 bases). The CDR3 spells CASGGGSSEAFF. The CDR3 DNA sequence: TGTGCCAGCGGGGGAGGGTCTTCTGAAGCTTTCTTT.